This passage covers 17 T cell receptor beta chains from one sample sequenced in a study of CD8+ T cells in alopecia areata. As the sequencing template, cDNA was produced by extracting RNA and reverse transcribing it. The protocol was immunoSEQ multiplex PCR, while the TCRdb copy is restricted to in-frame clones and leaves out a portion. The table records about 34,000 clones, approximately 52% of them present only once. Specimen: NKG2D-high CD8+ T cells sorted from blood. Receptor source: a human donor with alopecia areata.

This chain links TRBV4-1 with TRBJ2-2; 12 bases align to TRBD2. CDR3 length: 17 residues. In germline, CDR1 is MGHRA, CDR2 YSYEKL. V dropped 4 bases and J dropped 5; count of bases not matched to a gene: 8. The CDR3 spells CASSPGAGLAGTGELFF. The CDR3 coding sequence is TGCGCCAGCAGCCCGGGAGCGGGACTAGCGGGTACCGGGGAGCTGTTTTTT.

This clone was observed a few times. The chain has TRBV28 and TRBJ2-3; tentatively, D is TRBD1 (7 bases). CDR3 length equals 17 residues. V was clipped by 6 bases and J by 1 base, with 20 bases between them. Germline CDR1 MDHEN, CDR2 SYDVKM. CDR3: CASSLVAGGLGTDTQYF. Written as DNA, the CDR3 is TGTGCCAGCAGCCTGGTGGCAGGGGGGCTTGGCACAGATACGCAGTATTTT.

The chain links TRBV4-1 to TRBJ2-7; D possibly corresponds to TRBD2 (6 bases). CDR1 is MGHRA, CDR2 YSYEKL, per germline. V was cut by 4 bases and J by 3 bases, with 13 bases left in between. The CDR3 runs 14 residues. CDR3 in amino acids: CASSPGEQGYEQYF. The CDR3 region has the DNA TGCGCCAGCAGCCCGGGGGAGCAGGGCTACGAGCAGTACTTC.

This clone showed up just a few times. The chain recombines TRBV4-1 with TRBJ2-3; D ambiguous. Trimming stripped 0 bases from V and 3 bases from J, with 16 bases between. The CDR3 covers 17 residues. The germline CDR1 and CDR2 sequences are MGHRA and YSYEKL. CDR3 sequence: CASSQDGPPSLTDTQYF. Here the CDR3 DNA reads TGCGCCAGCAGCCAAGATGGCCCCCCGAGTTTAACAGATACGCAGTATTTT.

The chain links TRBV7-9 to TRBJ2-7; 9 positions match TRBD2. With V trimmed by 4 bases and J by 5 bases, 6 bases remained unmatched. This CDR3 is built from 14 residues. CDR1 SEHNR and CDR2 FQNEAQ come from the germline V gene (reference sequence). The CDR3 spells CASSWGSGGNEQYF. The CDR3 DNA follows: TGTGCCAGCAGCTGGGGTAGCGGGGGCAACGAGCAGTACTTC.

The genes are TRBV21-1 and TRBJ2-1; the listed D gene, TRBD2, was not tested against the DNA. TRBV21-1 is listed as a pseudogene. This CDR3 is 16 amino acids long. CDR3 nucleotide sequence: TGTGCCAGCAGCAAAGATAATTTCCCCGTGGTAGAGGTCCTGTTCTTC. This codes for CASSKDNFPVVEVLFF.

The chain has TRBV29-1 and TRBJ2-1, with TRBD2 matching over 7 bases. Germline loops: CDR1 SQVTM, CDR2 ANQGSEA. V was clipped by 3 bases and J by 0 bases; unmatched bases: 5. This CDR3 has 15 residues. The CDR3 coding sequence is TGCAGCGTTGACCCGGGAGGAAGCTCCTACAATGAGCAGTTCTTC. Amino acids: CSVDPGGSSYNEQFF.

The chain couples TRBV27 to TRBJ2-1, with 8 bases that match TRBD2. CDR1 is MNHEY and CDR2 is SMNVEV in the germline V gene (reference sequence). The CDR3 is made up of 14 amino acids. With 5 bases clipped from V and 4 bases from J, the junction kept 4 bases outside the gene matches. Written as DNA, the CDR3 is TGTGCCAGCAGTGACGGGGGGGGTTACAATGAGCAGTTCTTC. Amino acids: CASSDGGGYNEQFF.

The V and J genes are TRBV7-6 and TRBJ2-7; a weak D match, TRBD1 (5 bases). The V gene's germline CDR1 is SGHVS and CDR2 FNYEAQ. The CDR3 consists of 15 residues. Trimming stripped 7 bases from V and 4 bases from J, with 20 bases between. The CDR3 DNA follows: TGTGCCAGCATCGAAAGACCAGGGATGGGGTACGAGCAGTACTTC. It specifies CASIERPGMGYEQYF.

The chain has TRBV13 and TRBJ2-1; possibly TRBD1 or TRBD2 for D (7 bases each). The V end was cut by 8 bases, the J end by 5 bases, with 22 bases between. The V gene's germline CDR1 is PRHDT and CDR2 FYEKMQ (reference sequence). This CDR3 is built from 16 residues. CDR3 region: CASLRGRTSRHNEQFF. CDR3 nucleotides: TGTGCCAGCCTCAGGGGGAGGACTAGTCGCCACAATGAGCAGTTCTTC.

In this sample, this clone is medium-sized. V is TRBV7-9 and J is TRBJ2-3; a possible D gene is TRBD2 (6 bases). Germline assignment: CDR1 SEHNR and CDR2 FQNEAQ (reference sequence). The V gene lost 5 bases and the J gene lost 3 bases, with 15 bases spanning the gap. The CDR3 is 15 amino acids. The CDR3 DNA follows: TGTGCCAGCAGCGAGGACTATGCAGGAACAGATACGCAGTATTTT. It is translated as CASSEDYAGTDTQYF.

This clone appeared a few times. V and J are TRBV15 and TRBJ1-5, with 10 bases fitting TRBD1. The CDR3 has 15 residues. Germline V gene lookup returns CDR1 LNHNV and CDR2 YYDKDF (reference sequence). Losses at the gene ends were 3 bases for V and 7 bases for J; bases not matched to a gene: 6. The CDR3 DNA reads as TGTGCCACCAGCAGGGAAAGGGGACAGGGGCAGCCCCAGCATTTT. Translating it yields CATSRERGQGQPQHF.

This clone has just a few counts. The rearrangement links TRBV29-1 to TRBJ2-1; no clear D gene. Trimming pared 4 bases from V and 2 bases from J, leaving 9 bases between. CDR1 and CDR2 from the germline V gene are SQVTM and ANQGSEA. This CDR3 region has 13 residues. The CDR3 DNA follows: TGCAGCGTTGTTATACCCACCTACAATGAGCAGTTCTTC. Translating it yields CSVVIPTYNEQFF.

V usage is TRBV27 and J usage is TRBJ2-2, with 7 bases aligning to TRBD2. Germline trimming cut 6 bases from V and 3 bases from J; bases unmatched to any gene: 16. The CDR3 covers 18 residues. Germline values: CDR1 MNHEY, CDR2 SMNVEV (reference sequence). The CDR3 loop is CASSLRPRSGLYTGELFF. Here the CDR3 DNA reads TGTGCCAGCAGCCTTAGGCCCAGATCGGGACTATACACCGGGGAGCTGTTTTTT.

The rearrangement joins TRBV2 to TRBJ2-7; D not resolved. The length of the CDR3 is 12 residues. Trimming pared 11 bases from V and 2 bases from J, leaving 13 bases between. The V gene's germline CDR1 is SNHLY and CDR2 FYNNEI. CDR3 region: CASEGPPYEQYF. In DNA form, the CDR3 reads TGTGCCTCCGAAGGTCCGCCCTACGAGCAGTACTTC.

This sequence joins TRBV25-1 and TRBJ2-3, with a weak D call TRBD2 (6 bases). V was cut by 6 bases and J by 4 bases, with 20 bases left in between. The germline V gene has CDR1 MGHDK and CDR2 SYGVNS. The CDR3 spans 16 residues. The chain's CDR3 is CASSPGAGWGADTQYF. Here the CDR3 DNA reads TGTGCCAGCAGCCCCGGGGCGGGGTGGGGGGCAGATACGCAGTATTTT.

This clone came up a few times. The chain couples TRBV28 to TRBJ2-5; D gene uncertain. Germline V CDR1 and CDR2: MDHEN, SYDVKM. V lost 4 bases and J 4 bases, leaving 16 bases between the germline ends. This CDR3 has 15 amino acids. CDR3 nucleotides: TGTGCCAGCAGTTCCTCCTTTCAGCCGGGAGAGACCCAGTACTTC. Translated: CASSSSFQPGETQYF.